The T cell receptor beta chain described here comes from a study of cytomegalovirus exposure and HLA in healthy donors. Study-wide results and caveats: TCR beta V segments were, for the most part, productive about 87% or about 30% of the time in an earlier analysis. As was reported, the classifier diagnosed cytomegalovirus status with high specificity and sensitivity.

As concerns this clone: Its target is not known.

This CDR3 has 15 amino acids. Losses at the gene ends were 10 bases for V and 3 bases for J; bases not matched to a gene: 8. Germline values: CDR1 MNHNS, CDR2 SASEGT. The PCR had 60 Vbeta and 13 Jbeta primers. Produced via immunoSEQ multiplex PCR; TCRdb's table is partial and in-frame only. The sample lists around 78,000 clones; around 85% were seen once. The origin of this receptor is a woman aged 45-59 years in good health and CMV-seronegative. The source material was PBMCs. J is TRBJ2-2 and V is TRBV6-1; 10 bases agree with TRBD1. This CDR3 is CAISSGTGDTGELFF. The CDR3, as DNA: TGTGCCATCTCCTCCGGGACAGGGGACACCGGGGAGCTGTTTTTT.